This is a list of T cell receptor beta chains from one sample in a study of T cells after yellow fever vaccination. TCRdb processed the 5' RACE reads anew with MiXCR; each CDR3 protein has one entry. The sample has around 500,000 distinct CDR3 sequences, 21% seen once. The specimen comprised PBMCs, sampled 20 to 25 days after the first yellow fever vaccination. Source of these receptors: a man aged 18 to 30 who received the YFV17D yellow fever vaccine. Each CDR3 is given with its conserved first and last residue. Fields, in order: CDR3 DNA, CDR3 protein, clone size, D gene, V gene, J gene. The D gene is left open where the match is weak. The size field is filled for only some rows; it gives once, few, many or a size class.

DNA: TGCAGCGTTAATCGGTTGTCTGGGGCCAACGTCCTGACTTTC
CDR3: CSVNRLSGANVLTF
size: few
D: -
V: TRBV29-1
J: TRBJ2-6

DNA: TGTGCCAGCAGCTTTTTTAGCAATCAGCCCCAGCATTTT
CDR3: CASSFFSNQPQHF
size: many
D: -
V: TRBV7-2
J: TRBJ1-5

DNA: TGTGCCAGCAGTGAAACCGTAACAGGGGGGGAGTATTTT
CDR3: CASSETVTGGEYF
size: -
D: -
V: TRBV6-1
J: TRBJ2-3

DNA: TGTGCCAGCAGTTTATCCAGTATTGGGGAAAAACTGTTTTTT
CDR3: CASSLSSIGEKLFF
size: -
D: -
V: TRBV12-3/TRBV12-4
J: TRBJ1-4

DNA: TGCAGTGCTACAGGGTCTTCCTATGGCTACACCTTC
CDR3: CSATGSSYGYTF
size: few
D: -
V: TRBV20-1
J: TRBJ1-2

DNA: TGTGCCAGCAGCTACGGAGGATTTCAGCCCCAGCATTTT
CDR3: CASSYGGFQPQHF
size: -
D: -
V: TRBV14
J: TRBJ1-5

DNA: TGTGCCAGCAGCCCTAGGTTGAGCTCCTACAATGAGCAGTTCTTC
CDR3: CASSPRLSSYNEQFF
size: many
D: -
V: TRBV5-6
J: TRBJ2-1

DNA: TGCAGCGTTGGGGCAGGGCTGACTAGCACAGATACGCAGTATTTT
CDR3: CSVGAGLTSTDTQYF
size: few
D: -
V: TRBV29-1
J: TRBJ2-3

DNA: TGCAGTGCTAGACCCCAGGGAAACATTCAGTACTTC
CDR3: CSARPQGNIQYF
size: -
D: -
V: TRBV20-1
J: TRBJ2-4

DNA: TGTGCCAGCAGCTACGGCAGGGGCCCGAATGAGCAGTTCTTC
CDR3: CASSYGRGPNEQFF
size: few
D: -
V: TRBV6-2/TRBV6-3
J: TRBJ2-1

DNA: TGTGCCAGCAGTGAAAGGCTCCAAGAGACCCAGTACTTC
CDR3: CASSERLQETQYF
size: few
D: -
V: TRBV6-1
J: TRBJ2-5

DNA: TGTGCCAGCAGTTTACTAAGGGGTCGGGAGCAGTACTTC
CDR3: CASSLLRGREQYF
size: many
D: -
V: TRBV12-3/TRBV12-4
J: TRBJ2-7

DNA: TGTGCCAGCAGTTACCTAGCGGGGGGAAGCACAGATACGCAGTATTTT
CDR3: CASSYLAGGSTDTQYF
size: few
D: TRBD2
V: TRBV6-5
J: TRBJ2-3

DNA: TGTGCCAGTACCTCAATCCTACTGACGGGGGGACGGAACACCGGGGAGCTGTTTTTT
CDR3: CASTSILLTGGRNTGELFF
size: -
D: TRBD2
V: TRBV19
J: TRBJ2-2

DNA: TGTGCCAGCAGCTTAAGTGGGATTAGCAATCAGCCCCAGCATTTT
CDR3: CASSLSGISNQPQHF
size: -
D: -
V: TRBV7-2
J: TRBJ1-5

DNA: TGTGCCAGCAGTACCGGGGACAGAGATACGCAGTATTTT
CDR3: CASSTGDRDTQYF
size: -
D: TRBD1
V: TRBV25-1
J: TRBJ2-3

DNA: TGTGCCAGCAGTTTATATCAAGGGACAGGGGGCCTGAATGAGCAGTTCTTC
CDR3: CASSLYQGTGGLNEQFF
size: -
D: TRBD1
V: TRBV27
J: TRBJ2-1

DNA: TGTGCCAGCAGTACCCCCGACGGAGAAGAGACCCAGTACTTC
CDR3: CASSTPDGEETQYF
size: -
D: -
V: TRBV12-3/TRBV12-4
J: TRBJ2-5

DNA: TGTGCCAGCAGCTCGACGGTTTCAGATACGCAGTATTTT
CDR3: CASSSTVSDTQYF
size: few
D: -
V: TRBV7-2
J: TRBJ2-3

DNA: TGCAGTGCTAGCGATAAACGAAGGAGACTCGGGACTAGAGAAGAGACCCAGTACTTC
CDR3: CSASDKRRRLGTREETQYF
size: -
D: TRBD2
V: TRBV20-1
J: TRBJ2-5

DNA: TGCAGCGTTGGATTCCCGAACACTGAAGCTTTCTTT
CDR3: CSVGFPNTEAFF
size: few
D: -
V: TRBV29-1
J: TRBJ1-1

DNA: TGTGCCAGCATTGCCGGGACTAGCGGCCCCAATACGCAGTATTTT
CDR3: CASIAGTSGPNTQYF
size: -
D: TRBD2
V: TRBV6-2/TRBV6-3
J: TRBJ2-3

DNA: TGTGCCAGCAGCCCCCAGTTGAATGAGCAGTTCTTC
CDR3: CASSPQLNEQFF
size: few
D: -
V: TRBV7-2
J: TRBJ2-1

DNA: TGTGCCAGCAGTGAAAGCGACCGGGGGGGCTCGGGTCGTACGCAGTATTTT
CDR3: CASSESDRGGSGRTQYF
size: -
D: TRBD2
V: TRBV25-1
J: TRBJ2-3

DNA: TGTGGTGCGGGTCCCCCCGGAGATACGCAGTATTTT
CDR3: CGAGPPGDTQYF
size: few
D: -
V: TRBV5-6
J: TRBJ2-3

DNA: TGCGCCAGCAGCCAAGATGAGTGGTTGAGGGGAACCTTAGCCAAAAACATTCAGTACTTC
CDR3: CASSQDEWLRGTLAKNIQYF
size: few
D: -
V: TRBV4-3
J: TRBJ2-4

DNA: TGTGCCATCAGTAGACAAACGGGACTACCGCAGTCGAGCTCCTACAATGAGCAGTTCTTC
CDR3: CAISRQTGLPQSSSYNEQFF
size: few
D: TRBD2
V: TRBV10-3
J: TRBJ2-1

DNA: TGTGCCACCAGCCACGGGACAGGGGGGGACGCAGATACGCAGTATTTT
CDR3: CATSHGTGGDADTQYF
size: -
D: TRBD1
V: TRBV24-1
J: TRBJ2-3

DNA: TGTGCCAGCGGGCCACAAATAGCTGAGACCCAGTACTTC
CDR3: CASGPQIAETQYF
size: -
D: -
V: TRBV12-3/TRBV12-4
J: TRBJ2-5

DNA: TGTGCCAGCAGCTCCATGGGGGGGATTAGGCAGCCCCAGCATTTT
CDR3: CASSSMGGIRQPQHF
size: -
D: -
V: TRBV12-3/TRBV12-4
J: TRBJ1-5

DNA: TGTGCCACCAGCAGAGGGAGGCAGGAGAGCAATCAGCCCCAGCATTTT
CDR3: CATSRGRQESNQPQHF
size: few
D: -
V: TRBV15
J: TRBJ1-5

DNA: TGTGCCAGCAGGGACTCCGGGACAGGGCATGGCTACACCTTC
CDR3: CASRDSGTGHGYTF
size: -
D: TRBD1
V: TRBV12-3/TRBV12-4
J: TRBJ1-2

DNA: TGTGCCAGCAGTAGGTCTAACCAGGCAGCTAGAGGCTACACCTTC
CDR3: CASSRSNQAARGYTF
size: few
D: -
V: TRBV2
J: TRBJ1-2

DNA: TGTGCCAGTAGGGGACTAGCGGGGATAGATACGCAGTATTTT
CDR3: CASRGLAGIDTQYF
size: -
D: TRBD2
V: TRBV19
J: TRBJ2-3

DNA: TGTGCCAGCAGTTTAACGACAGGACAAGCCAAAAACATTCAGTACTTC
CDR3: CASSLTTGQAKNIQYF
size: few
D: -
V: TRBV12-3/TRBV12-4
J: TRBJ2-4

DNA: TGTGCCACCAGCGCCAGGGGTGGGGATACGCAGTATTTT
CDR3: CATSARGGDTQYF
size: few
D: -
V: TRBV15
J: TRBJ2-3

DNA: TGTGCCAGCAGCCGGACTAGCGGGGGCACCGGGGAGCTGTTTTTT
CDR3: CASSRTSGGTGELFF
size: few
D: TRBD2
V: TRBV11-3
J: TRBJ2-2

DNA: TGTGCCAGCCGCGGCGCCCCGGGACAGGCGTCCGCCACCCTCCACTTT
CDR3: CASRGAPGQASATLHF
size: -
D: TRBD1
V: TRBV6-2/TRBV6-3
J: TRBJ1-6

DNA: TGTGCCAGCAGCACGGGATACTTTAACACCGGGGAGCTGTTTTTT
CDR3: CASSTGYFNTGELFF
size: once
D: -
V: TRBV7-2
J: TRBJ2-2

DNA: TGCAGTGCTAGACTTTCAGGGGGGGCCGGAGATACGCAGTATTTT
CDR3: CSARLSGGAGDTQYF
size: few
D: -
V: TRBV20-1
J: TRBJ2-3

DNA: TGTGCCAGCAGTTTAGGGCGGAAAGATACGCAGTATTTT
CDR3: CASSLGRKDTQYF
size: few
D: -
V: TRBV12-3/TRBV12-4
J: TRBJ2-3

DNA: TGTGCCAGCAGTTTCGGGGGCGGCCCCGGGGAGCTGTTTTTT
CDR3: CASSFGGGPGELFF
size: -
D: -
V: TRBV27
J: TRBJ2-2

DNA: TGTGCCAGCAGTGTACAGAAGAGCTCCTATAATTCACCCCTCCACTTT
CDR3: CASSVQKSSYNSPLHF
size: few
D: -
V: TRBV6-1
J: TRBJ1-6

DNA: TGTGCCAGCTCACCCCCGTCAGAAGCCAAAAACATTCAGTACTTC
CDR3: CASSPPSEAKNIQYF
size: -
D: -
V: TRBV18
J: TRBJ2-4

DNA: TGCGCCAGCAGCCAATCCCATCTAGCGGGAACCTACGAGCAGTACTTC
CDR3: CASSQSHLAGTYEQYF
size: few
D: TRBD2
V: TRBV4-3
J: TRBJ2-7

DNA: TGTGCCAGCAGTGAGGGGGCGAGCTCCTACAATGAGCAGTTCTTC
CDR3: CASSEGASSYNEQFF
size: -
D: -
V: TRBV25-1
J: TRBJ2-1

DNA: TGCAGTGCCGTACCACCTAGCGGTTGGAACACCGGGGAGCTGTTTTTT
CDR3: CSAVPPSGWNTGELFF
size: few
D: TRBD2
V: TRBV20-1
J: TRBJ2-2

DNA: TGTGCCAGCATTTGGGCTGGGGCCAACGTCCTGACTTTC
CDR3: CASIWAGANVLTF
size: few
D: -
V: TRBV12-3/TRBV12-4
J: TRBJ2-6